Reported below is one TCR beta chain. Antigen specificity is unknown. Naive CD8 cells, CD45RO-negative and positively selected for CCR7, excluded terminally differentiated effector memory CD45RA+ cells. Germline V gene lookup returns CDR1 MNHEY and CDR2 SMNVEV (reference sequence). CDR3 length: 15 amino acids. The V and J ends lost 5 bases and 1 base, in that order; junction bases with no gene match: 4. This record comes from a study of shared clonotypes between healthy human individuals. Study-wide results and caveats: Generally, estimated richness proved larger in naive subsets than it did in memory subsets.

The protocol was immunoSEQ multiplex PCR, while the TCRdb copy is restricted to in-frame clones and leaves out a portion. The repertoire has roughly 600,000 clones, roughly 98% of them found once; the top ten carry 0.3%. Sequenced: naive CD8+ T cells sorted from blood. The chain couples TRBV27 to TRBJ2-3; 9 bases line up with TRBD2. This sequence originates from a man aged 25 to 40 in good health. The DNA for the CDR3 is TGTGCCAGCAGTGGTCGCGGGAGGGGCACAGATACGCAGTATTTT. Residues: CASSGRGRGTDTQYF.